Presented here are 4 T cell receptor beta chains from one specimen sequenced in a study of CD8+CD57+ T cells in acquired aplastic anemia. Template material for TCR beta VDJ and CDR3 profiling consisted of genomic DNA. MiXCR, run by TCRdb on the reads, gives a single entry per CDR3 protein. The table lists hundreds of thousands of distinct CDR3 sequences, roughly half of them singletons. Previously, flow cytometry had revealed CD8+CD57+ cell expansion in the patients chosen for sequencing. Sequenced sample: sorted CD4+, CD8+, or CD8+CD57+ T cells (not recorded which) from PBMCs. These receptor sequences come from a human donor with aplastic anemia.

The CDR3 DNA sequence: TGCAGTGCTAGAAGGGGGAACACCGGGGAGCTGTTTTTT. Translated: CSARRGNTGELFF. V gene TRBV20-1 combines with J gene TRBJ2-2; D may be TRBD1 (5 bases). Germline CDR1 and CDR2: DFQATT and SNEGSKA (reference sequence). The CDR3 is 13 residues long. V lost 2 bases and J lost 1, with 5 bases in between.

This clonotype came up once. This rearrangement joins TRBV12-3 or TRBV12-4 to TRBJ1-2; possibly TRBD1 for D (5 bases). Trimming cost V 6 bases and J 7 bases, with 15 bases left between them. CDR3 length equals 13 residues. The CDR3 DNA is TGTGCCAGCAGCCCCGGGACCGCATGTGGCTACACCTTC. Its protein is CASSPGTACGYTF.

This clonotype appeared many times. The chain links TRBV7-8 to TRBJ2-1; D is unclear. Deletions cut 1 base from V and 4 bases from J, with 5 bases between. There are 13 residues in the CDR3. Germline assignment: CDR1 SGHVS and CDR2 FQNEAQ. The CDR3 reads CASSLDIYNEQFF. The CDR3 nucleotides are TGTGCCAGCAGCTTAGATATATACAATGAGCAGTTCTTC.

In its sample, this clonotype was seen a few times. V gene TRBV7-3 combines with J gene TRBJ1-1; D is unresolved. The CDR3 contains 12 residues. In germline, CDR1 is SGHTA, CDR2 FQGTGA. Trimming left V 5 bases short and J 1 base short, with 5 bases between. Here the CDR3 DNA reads TGTGCCAGCAGCCAGTGGAACACTGAAGCTTTCTTT. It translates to CASSQWNTEAFF.